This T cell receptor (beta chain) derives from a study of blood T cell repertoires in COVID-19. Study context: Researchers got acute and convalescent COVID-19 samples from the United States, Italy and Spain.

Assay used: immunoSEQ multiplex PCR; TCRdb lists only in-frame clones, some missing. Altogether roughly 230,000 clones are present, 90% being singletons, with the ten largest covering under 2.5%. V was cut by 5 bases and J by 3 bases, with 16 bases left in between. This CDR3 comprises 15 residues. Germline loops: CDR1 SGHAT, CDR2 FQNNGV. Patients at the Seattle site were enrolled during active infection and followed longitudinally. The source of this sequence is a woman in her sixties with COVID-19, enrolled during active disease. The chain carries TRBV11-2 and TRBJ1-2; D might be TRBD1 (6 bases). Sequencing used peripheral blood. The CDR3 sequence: CASSRLQGSDYGYTF. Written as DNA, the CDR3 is TGTGCCAGCAGCCGGTTACAGGGTAGTGACTATGGCTACACCTTC.